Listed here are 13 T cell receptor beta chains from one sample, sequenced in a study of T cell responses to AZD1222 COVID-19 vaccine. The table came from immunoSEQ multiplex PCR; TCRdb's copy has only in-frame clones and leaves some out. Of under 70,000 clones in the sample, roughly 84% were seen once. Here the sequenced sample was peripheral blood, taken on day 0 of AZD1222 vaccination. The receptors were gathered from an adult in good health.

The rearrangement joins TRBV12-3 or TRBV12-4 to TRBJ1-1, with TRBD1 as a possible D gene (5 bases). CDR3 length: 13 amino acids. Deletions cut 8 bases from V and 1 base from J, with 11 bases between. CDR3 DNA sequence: TGTGCCAGCGACAGTGGGGCGAACACTGAAGCTTTCTTT. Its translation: CASDSGANTEAFF.

CDR3 nucleotide sequence: TGTGCCAGCAGCTTAGGTTGGGCCGAAAATCAGCCCCAGCATTTT. This encodes CASSLGWAENQPQHF. The genes are TRBV11-3 and TRBJ1-5; no clear D. The CDR3 runs to 15 residues. Trimming left V 1 base short and J 4 bases short, with 11 bases between. Germline values: CDR1 SGHNT, CDR2 YENEEA. Full variable domain (remainder filled in from reference TRBV11-3 and TRBJ1-5): EAGVVQSPRYKIIEKKQPVAFWCNPISGHNTLYWYLQNLGQGPELLIRYENEEAVDDSQLPKDRFSAERLKGVDSTLKIQPAELGDSAVYLCASSLGWAENQPQHFGDGTRLSIL.

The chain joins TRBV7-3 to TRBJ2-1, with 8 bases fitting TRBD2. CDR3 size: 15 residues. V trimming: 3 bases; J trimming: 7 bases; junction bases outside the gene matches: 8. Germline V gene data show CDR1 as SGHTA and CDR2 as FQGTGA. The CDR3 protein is CASSFGRGGANEQFF. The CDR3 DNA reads TGTGCCAGCAGCTTTGGCCGGGGGGGAGCGAATGAGCAGTTCTTC.

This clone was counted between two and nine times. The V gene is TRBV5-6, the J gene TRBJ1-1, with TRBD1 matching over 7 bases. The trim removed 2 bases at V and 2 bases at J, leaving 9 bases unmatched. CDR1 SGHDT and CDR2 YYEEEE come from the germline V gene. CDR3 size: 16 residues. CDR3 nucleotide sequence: TGTGCCAGCAGCTTATACAGGGGAGGACTCAACACTGAAGCTTTCTTT. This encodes CASSLYRGGLNTEAFF.

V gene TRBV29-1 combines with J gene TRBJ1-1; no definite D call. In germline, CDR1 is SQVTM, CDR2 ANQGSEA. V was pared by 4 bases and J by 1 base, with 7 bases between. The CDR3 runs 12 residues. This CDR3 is CSVAAKNTEAFF. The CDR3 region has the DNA TGCAGCGTTGCAGCAAAGAACACTGAAGCTTTCTTT.

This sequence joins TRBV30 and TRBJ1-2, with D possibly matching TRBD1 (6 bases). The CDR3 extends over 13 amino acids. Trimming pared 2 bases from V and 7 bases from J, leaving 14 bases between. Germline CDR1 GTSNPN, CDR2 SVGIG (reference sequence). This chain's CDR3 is CAWSLDRIGGYTF. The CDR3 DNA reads TGTGCCTGGAGTCTTGACAGGATAGGTGGCTACACCTTC.

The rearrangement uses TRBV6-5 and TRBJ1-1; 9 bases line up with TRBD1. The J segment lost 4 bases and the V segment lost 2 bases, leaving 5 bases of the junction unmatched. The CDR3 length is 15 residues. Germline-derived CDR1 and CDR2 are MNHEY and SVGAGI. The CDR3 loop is CASSYIGTGITEAFF. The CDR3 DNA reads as TGTGCCAGCAGTTACATTGGGACAGGGATCACTGAAGCTTTCTTT.

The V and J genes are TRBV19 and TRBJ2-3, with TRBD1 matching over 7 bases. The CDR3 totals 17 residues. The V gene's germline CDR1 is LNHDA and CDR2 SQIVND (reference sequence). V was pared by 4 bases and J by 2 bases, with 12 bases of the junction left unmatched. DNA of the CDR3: TGTGCCAGTAGTACCGCCTCCCGGGACAGCACCACAGATACGCAGTATTTT. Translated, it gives CASSTASRDSTTDTQYF. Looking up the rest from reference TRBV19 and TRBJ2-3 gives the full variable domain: DGGITQSPKYLFRKEGQNVTLSCEQNLNHDAMYWYRQDPGQGLRLIYYSQIVNDFQKGDIAEGYSVSREKKESFPLTVTSAQKNPTAFYLCASSTASRDSTTDTQYFGPGTRLTVL.

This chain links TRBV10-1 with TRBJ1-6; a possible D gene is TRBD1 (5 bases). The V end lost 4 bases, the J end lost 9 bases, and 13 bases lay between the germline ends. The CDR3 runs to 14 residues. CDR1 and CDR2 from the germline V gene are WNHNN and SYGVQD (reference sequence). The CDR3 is CASSASGAGSPLHF. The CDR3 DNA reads TGCGCCAGCAGTGCGTCTGGGGCGGGTTCACCCCTCCACTTT.

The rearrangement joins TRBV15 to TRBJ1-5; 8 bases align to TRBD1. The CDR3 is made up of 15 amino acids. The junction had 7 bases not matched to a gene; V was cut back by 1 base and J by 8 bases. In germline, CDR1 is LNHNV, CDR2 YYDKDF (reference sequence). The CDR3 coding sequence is TGTGCCACCAGCAGAGTCGGACAGGGAAATGAGCCCCAGCATTTT. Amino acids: CATSRVGQGNEPQHF.

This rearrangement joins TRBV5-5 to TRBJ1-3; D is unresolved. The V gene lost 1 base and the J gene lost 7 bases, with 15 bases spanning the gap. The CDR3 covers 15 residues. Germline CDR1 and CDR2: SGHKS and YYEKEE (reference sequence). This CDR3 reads CASSLISEIGNTIYF. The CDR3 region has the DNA TGTGCCAGCAGCTTGATTTCCGAGATAGGGAACACCATATATTTT.

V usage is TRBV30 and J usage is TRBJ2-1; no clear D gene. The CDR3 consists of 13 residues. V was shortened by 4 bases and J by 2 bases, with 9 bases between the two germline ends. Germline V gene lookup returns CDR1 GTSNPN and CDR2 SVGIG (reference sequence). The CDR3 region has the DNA TGTGCCTGGAACCCTGCAGCCTACAATGAGCAGTTCTTC. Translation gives CAWNPAAYNEQFF. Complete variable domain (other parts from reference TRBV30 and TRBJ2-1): SQTIHQWPATLVQPVGSPLSLECTVEGTSNPNLYWYRQAAGRGLQLLFYSVGIGQISSEVPQNLSASRPQDRQFILSSKKLLLSDSGFYLCAWNPAAYNEQFFGPGTRLTVL.

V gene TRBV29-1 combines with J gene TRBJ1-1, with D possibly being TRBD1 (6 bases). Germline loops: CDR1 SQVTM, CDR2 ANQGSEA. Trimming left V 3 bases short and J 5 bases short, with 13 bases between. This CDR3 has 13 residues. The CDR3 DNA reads TGCAGCGTTGAGGAATTACAGGGTACTGAAGCTTTCTTT. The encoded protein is CSVEELQGTEAFF.